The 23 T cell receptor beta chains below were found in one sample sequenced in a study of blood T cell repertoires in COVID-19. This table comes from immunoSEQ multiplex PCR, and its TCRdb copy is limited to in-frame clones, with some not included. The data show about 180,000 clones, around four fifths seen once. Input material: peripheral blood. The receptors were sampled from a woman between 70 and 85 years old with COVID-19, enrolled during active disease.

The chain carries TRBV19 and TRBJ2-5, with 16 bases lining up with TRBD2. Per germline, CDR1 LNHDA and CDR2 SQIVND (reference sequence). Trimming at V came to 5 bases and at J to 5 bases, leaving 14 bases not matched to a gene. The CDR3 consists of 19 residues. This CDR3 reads CASSPPGLAGGPRVETQYF. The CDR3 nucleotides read TGTGCCAGTAGTCCTCCGGGACTAGCGGGAGGGCCGAGAGTGGAGACCCAGTACTTC.

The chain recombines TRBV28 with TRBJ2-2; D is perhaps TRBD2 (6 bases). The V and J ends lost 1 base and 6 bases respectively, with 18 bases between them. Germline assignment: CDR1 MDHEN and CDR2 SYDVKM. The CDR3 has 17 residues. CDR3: CASSLFLGSPRPGELFF. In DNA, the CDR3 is TGTGCCAGCAGTTTATTTCTCGGGAGTCCTCGACCCGGGGAGCTGTTTTTT.

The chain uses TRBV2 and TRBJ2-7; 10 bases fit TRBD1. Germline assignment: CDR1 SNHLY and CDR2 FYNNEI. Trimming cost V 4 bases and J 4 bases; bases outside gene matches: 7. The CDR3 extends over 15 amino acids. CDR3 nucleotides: TGTGCCAGCAGTGCGGGGGGACAGGGGTGGTACGAGCAGTACTTC. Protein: CASSAGGQGWYEQYF. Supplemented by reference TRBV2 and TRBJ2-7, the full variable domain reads EPEVTQTPSHQVTQMGQEVILRCVPISNHLYFYWYRQILGQKVEFLVSFYNNEISEKSEIFDDQFSVERPDGSNFTLKIRSTKLEDSAMYFCASSAGGQGWYEQYFGPGTRLTVT.

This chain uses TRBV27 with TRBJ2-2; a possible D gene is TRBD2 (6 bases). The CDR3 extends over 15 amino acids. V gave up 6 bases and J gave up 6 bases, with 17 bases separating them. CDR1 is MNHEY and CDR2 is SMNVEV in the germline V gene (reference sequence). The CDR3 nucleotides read TGTGCCAGCAGCCCGTTCGCGGGAATGTCCGGGGAGCTGTTTTTT. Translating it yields CASSPFAGMSGELFF.

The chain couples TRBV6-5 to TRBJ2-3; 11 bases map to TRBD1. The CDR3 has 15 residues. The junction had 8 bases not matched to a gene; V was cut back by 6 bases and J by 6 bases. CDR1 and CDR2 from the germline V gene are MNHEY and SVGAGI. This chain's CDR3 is CASSSGQGAFDTQYF. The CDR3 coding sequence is TGTGCCAGCAGCTCTGGACAGGGGGCATTCGATACGCAGTATTTT.

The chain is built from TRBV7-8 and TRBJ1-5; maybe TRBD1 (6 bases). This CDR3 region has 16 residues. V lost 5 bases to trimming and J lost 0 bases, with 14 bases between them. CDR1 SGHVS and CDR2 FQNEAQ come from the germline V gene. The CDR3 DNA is TGTGCCAGCAGCGCCCAGGGGCCGTATAGCAATCAGCCCCAGCATTTT. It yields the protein CASSAQGPYSNQPQHF.

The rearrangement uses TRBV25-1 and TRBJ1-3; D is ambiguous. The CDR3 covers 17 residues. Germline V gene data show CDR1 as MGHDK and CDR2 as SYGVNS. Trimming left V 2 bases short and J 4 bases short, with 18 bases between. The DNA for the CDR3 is TGTGCCAGCAGTGAACATACCCGCAGCGTCGGCGGAAACACCATATATTTT. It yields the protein CASSEHTRSVGGNTIYF.

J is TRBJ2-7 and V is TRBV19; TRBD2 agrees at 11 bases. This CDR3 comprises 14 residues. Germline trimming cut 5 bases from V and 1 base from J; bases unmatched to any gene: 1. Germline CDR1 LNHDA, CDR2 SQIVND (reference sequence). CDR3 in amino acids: CASSRLAGSYEQYF. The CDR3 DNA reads TGTGCCAGTAGTCGACTAGCGGGATCCTACGAGCAGTACTTC.

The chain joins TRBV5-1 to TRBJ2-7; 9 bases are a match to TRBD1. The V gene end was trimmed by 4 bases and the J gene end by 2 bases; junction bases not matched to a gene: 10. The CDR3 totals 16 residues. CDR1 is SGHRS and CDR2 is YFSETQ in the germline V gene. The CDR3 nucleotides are TGCGCCAGCAGCCCAAATAGACAGGGGGGTACCTACGAGCAGTACTTC. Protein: CASSPNRQGGTYEQYF.

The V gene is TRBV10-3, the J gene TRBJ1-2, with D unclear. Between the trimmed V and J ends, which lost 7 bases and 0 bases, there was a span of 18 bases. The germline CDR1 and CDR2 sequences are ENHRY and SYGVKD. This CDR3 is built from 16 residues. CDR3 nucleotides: TGTGCCATCAAGAGGTCCGGCGCAGAGCCTAACTATGGCTACACCTTC. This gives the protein CAIKRSGAEPNYGYTF.

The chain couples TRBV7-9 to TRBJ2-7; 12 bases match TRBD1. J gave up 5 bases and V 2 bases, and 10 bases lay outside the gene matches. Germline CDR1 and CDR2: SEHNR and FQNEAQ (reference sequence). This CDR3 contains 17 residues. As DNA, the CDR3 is TGTGCCAGCAGCTTACTAGGGACAGGGGGCATCTTCGACGAGCAGTACTTC. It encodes CASSLLGTGGIFDEQYF.

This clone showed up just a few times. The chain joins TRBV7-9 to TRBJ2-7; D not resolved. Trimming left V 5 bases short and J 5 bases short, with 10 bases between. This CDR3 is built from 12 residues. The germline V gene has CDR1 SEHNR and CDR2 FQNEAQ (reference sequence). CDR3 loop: CASSPTVDEQYF. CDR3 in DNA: TGTGCCAGCAGCCCCACGGTCGACGAGCAGTACTTC.

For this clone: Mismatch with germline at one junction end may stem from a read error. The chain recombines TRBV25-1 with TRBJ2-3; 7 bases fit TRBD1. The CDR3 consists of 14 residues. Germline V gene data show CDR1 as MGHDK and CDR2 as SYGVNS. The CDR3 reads CASSDRGGTGTQYF. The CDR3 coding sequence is TGTGCCAGCAGCGACAGAGGGGGCACAGGTACGCAGTATTTT.

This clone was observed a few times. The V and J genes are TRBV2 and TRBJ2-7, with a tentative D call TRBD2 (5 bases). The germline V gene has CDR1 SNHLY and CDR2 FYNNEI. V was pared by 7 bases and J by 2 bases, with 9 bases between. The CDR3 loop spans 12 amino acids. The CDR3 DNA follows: TGTGCCAGCAACGGGGAGCCCTACGAGCAGTACTTC. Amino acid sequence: CASNGEPYEQYF.

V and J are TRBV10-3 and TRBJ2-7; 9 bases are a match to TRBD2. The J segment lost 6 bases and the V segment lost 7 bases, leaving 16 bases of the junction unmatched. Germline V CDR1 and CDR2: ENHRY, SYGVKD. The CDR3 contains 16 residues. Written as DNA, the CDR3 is TGTGCCATCAAACCGGGACTAGCTTCCCCAATGGGCGAGCAGTACTTC. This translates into CAIKPGLASPMGEQYF.

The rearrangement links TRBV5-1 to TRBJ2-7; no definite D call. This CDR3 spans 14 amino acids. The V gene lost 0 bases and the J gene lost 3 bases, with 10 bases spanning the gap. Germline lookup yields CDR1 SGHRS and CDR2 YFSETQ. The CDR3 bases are TGCGCCAGCAGCTTGGGTTGGCGGAACTACGAGCAGTACTTC. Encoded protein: CASSLGWRNYEQYF.

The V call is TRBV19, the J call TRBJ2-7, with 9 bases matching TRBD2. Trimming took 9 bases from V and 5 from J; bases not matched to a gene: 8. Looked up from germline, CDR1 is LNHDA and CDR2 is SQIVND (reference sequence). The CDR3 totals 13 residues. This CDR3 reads CASSREREDEQYF. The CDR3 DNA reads TGTGCCAGCTCCCGAGAGCGGGAGGACGAGCAGTACTTC.

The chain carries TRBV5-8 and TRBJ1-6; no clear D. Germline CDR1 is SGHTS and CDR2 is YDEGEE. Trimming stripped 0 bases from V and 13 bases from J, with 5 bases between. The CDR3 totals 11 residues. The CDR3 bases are TGTGCCAGCAGCTTGGTTGGCCCCCTCCACTTT. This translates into CASSLVGPLHF.

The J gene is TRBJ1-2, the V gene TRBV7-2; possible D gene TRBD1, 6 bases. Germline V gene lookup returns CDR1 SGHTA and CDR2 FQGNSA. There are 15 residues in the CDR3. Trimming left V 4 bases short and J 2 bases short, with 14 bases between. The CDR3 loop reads CASSWGGAENYGYTF. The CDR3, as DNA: TGTGCCAGCAGCTGGGGGGGCGCGGAAAACTATGGCTACACCTTC.

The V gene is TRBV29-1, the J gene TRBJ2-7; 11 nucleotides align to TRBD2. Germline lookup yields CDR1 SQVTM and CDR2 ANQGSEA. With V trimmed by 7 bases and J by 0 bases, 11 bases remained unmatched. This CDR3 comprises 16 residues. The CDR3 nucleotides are TGCAGCGCCGGGGGGGGACTAGCGGACAGCTCCTACGAGCAGTACTTC. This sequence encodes CSAGGGLADSSYEQYF.

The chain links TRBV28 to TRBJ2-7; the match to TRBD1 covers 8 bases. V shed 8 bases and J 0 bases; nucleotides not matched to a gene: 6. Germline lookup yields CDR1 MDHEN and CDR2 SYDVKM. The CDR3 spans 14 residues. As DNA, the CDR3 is TGTGCCAGCCAAAATACAGGGGGCTCCTACGAGCAGTACTTC. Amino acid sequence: CASQNTGGSYEQYF. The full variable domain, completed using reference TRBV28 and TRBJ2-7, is DVKVTQSSRYLVKRTGEKVFLECVQDMDHENMFWYRQDPGLGLRLIYFSYDVKMKEKGDIPEGYSVSREKKERFSLILESASTNQTSMYLCASQNTGGSYEQYFGPGTRLTVT.

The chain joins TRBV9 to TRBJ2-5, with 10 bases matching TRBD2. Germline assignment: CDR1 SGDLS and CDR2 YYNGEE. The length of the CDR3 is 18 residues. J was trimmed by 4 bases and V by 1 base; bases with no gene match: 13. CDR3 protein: CASSVQGLANSSPETQYF. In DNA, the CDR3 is TGTGCCAGCAGCGTACAGGGACTAGCGAATTCATCACCAGAGACCCAGTACTTC.

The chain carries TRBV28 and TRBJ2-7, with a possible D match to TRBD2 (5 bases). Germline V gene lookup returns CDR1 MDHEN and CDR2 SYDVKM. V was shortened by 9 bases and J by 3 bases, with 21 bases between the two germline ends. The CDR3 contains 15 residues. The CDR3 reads CARPSPSGSDYEQYF. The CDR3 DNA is TGTGCCAGACCTAGTCCGTCGGGGAGCGACTACGAGCAGTACTTC.